The clone carrying this T cell receptor (beta chain) is deemed medium-sized (0.01 to 0.1%). Its antigen is still unknown. V lost 2 bases and J lost 4, with 11 bases in between. The CDR3 is 13 amino acids. The V gene's germline CDR1 is SQVTM and CDR2 ANQGSEA. Full-length variable regions came from constant-region reverse primers plus semi-nested Nested Universal Primer A PCR. TCRdb re-analysed the 5' RACE reads in MiXCR, keeping a single row per CDR3 protein. Seen here are fewer than 50,000 distinct CDR3 sequences, roughly 22% observed once, and the top ten hold approximately 4.7%. The sorted Tregs were CD4+CD25+CD127-/low cells. Regarding the study as a whole: Tumor Treg TCRs overlapped most with tumor naive CD4+ cells. Tumor memory CD4+ T cell TCR gene usage was found to cluster with blood and lymph node memory CD4+ cells and with lymph node naive CD4+ cells. Larger-cohort validation covered only one TCR beta V-J rearrangement.

The receptor was derived from a female donor with breast cancer. Sequencing input: Tregs sorted from a lymph node. J is TRBJ1-2 and V is TRBV29-1; D may be TRBD1 (5 bases). The CDR3 bases are TGCAGCGTTGAACAGGGTCTAGGCTATGGCTACACCTTC. This encodes CSVEQGLGYGYTF.